This T cell receptor (beta chain) was obtained from a study of blood T cell repertoires in COVID-19. Overall study: Italy, Spain and the United States were the sources of the convalescent and acute COVID-19 samples.

The junction had 12 bases not matched to a gene; V was cut back by 4 bases and J by 3 bases. Germline values: CDR1 SGHNT, CDR2 YYREEE (reference sequence). The length of the CDR3 is 16 residues. Per the study methods: Reference gene primers were amplified, and this amplification served to estimate nucleated cell counts. Some clones are missing from TCRdb's copy, which holds only in-frame ones; the method was immunoSEQ multiplex PCR. V, J and clone size derive from that table, while D and trimming were established from the DNA sequence. In the table there are roughly 80,000 clones, approximately 80% of which are singletons.

Input material: peripheral blood. This chain links TRBV5-4 with TRBJ2-7, with TRBD1 identical over 8 bases. The sequence came from a human donor in a cohort sampled during active COVID-19. CDR3 in amino acids: CASSRTGWTQGYEQYF. Written as DNA, the CDR3 is TGTGCCAGCAGCCGGACAGGGTGGACACAGGGCTACGAGCAGTACTTC.